This section outlines one TCR beta chain sequence together with its context. As originally analysed: Amplified reference gene primers provided the basis for estimating nucleated cell counts. Clones were read by immunoSEQ multiplex PCR, and TCRdb kept only the in-frame ones, dropping some. That table is the source of V, J and clone size, and D and trimming were worked out from the DNA. Among 200,000 or so clones listed, approximately 90% were seen once. Study members were between roughly 18 and 100 years old and lived in 20 to 25 US regions. The length of the CDR3 is 14 residues. Germline-derived CDR1 and CDR2 are SGHDN and FVKESK. Deletions cut 3 bases from V and 2 bases from J, with 8 bases between. This specimen belongs to a study of blood T cell repertoires in COVID-19. Study context: Specimens from acute and convalescent COVID-19 originated in the United States, Italy and Spain.

The V call is TRBV14, the J call TRBJ1-5, with D possibly TRBD1 on 6 matching bases. The receptor comes from a woman aged 40-49 years with acute COVID-19. Sequencing was carried out using PBMCs or T cells enriched from blood (not recorded which). CDR3 nucleotide sequence: TGTGCCAGCAGCCAGTCAGGGGGCAATCAGCCCCAGCATTTT. This encodes CASSQSGGNQPQHF. Full variable domain (rest looked up from reference TRBV14 and TRBJ1-5): EAGVTQFPSHSVIEKGQTVTLRCDPISGHDNLYWYRRVMGKEIKFLLHFVKESKQDESGMPNNRFLAERTGGTYSTLKVQPAELEDSGVYFCASSQSGGNQPQHFGDGTRLSIL.